One sample yielded the 24 T cell receptor beta chains listed below, sequenced in a study of CXCR3 chemokines and chemotherapy response in bladder cancer. Via MiXCR, TCRdb re-called the PCR reads, giving one row per CDR3 protein. Among some 1,200 distinct CDR3 sequences, 15% to 20% were seen once, and the ten largest hold approximately 44%. Sampling was done from a patient whose treatment included neoadjuvant chemotherapy. Receptors originate from a human donor with bladder cancer that did not respond to neoadjuvant chemotherapy.

Concerning this clonotype: This probably arose from a read error, given a far larger clone one base away. The chain recombines TRBV7-2 with TRBJ1-4; 7 bases fit TRBD1. The CDR3 runs to 15 residues. Germline values: CDR1 SGHTA, CDR2 FQGNSA. DNA of the CDR3: TGTGCCAGCAGCCGGGACAGTGCAACTAATGAAAAACAGTTTTTT. It translates to CASSRDSATNEKQFF.

This clonotype qualifies as medium-sized. The V gene is TRBV9, the J gene TRBJ2-7; D is perhaps TRBD2 (6 bases). Germline V gene data show CDR1 as SGDLS and CDR2 as YYNGEE. The CDR3 totals 14 residues. V gave up 3 bases and J gave up 3 bases, with 13 bases separating them. CDR3 amino acids: CASSEMGGSYEQYF. CDR3 bases: TGTGCCAGCAGCGAAATGGGGGGTAGCTACGAGCAGTACTTC.

This clonotype was seen a few times. A far more abundant clone sits one base away, making this likely a read error. CDR3 sequence (DNA): TGTGCCAGCAGCTTGAGGCGGTACAATGAGCAGTACTTC. It specifies CASSLRRYNEQYF. The chain carries TRBV5-6 and TRBJ2-7; no clear D. This CDR3 region has 13 residues. In germline, CDR1 is SGHDT, CDR2 YYEEEE. Trimming pared 1 base from V and 7 bases from J, leaving 12 bases between.

In this sample, this clonotype turned up many times. The chain recombines TRBV30 with TRBJ1-6; no definite D call. The germline gives CDR1 GTSNPN, CDR2 SVGIG (reference sequence). The CDR3 is made up of 13 amino acids. V lost 2 bases and J 7 bases, leaving 9 bases between the germline ends. CDR3 sequence: CAWSFSGNSPLHF. The DNA of the CDR3 is TGTGCCTGGAGTTTCTCAGGAAATTCACCCCTCCACTTT.

The V and J genes are TRBV6-1 and TRBJ1-4, with 7 bases fitting TRBD1. Germline loops: CDR1 MNHNS, CDR2 SASEGT. The CDR3 runs 15 residues. Losses at the gene ends were 2 bases for V and 2 bases for J; bases not matched to a gene: 2. For the CDR3, the DNA is TGTGCCAGCAGTGAATGGACAGGTACTAATGAAAAACTGTTTTTT. Translating it yields CASSEWTGTNEKLFF.

This clonotype showed up many times. This rearrangement joins TRBV27 to TRBJ2-7, with 8 nucleotides matching TRBD1. Germline CDR1 is MNHEY and CDR2 is SMNVEV (reference sequence). Trimming cost V 6 bases and J 6 bases; bases outside gene matches: 10. The CDR3 is 14 residues long. The CDR3 nucleotides are TGTGCCAGCAGGCCATGGACAGGGAATGCCGAGCAGTACTTC. It encodes CASRPWTGNAEQYF.

This clonotype is deemed large. The chain carries TRBV7-2 and TRBJ2-2; 11 bases match TRBD2. This CDR3 is built from 18 residues. Germline values: CDR1 SGHTA, CDR2 FQGNSA. V trimming: 2 bases; J trimming: 1 base; junction bases outside the gene matches: 6. The CDR3: CASSLRLAGGENTGELFF. The CDR3 bases are TGTGCCAGCAGCTTAAGGCTAGCGGGAGGCGAGAACACCGGGGAGCTGTTTTTT.

Worth noting for this clonotype: Only one base separates this from a far larger clonotype, so it likely reflects a read error. The CDR3 end shows no conserved phenylalanine or tryptophan, and so a read error is likely. The CDR3, as DNA: TGTGCCAGCAGTTTAGCGGGGGTCCAAGAGACCCAGTACATC. This sequence encodes CASSLAGVQETQYI. The chain couples TRBV27 to TRBJ2-5; 7 nucleotides agree with TRBD2. This CDR3 region has 14 residues. The ends lost 2 bases at V and 1 base at J; junction bases unmatched: 1. In germline, CDR1 is MNHEY, CDR2 SMNVEV (reference sequence).

By share of the sample, this clonotype is large. The chain carries TRBV6-5 and TRBJ2-1; a possible D gene is TRBD2 (6 bases). This CDR3 spans 14 amino acids. The germline V gene encodes CDR1 MNHEY and CDR2 SVGAGI. Trimming left V 6 bases short and J 3 bases short, with 12 bases between. Here the CDR3 DNA reads TGTGCCAGCAGCGCCCGGGACTTCTACAATGAGCAGTTCTTC. This sequence encodes CASSARDFYNEQFF.

By proportion, this clonotype is medium-sized. This chain joins TRBV18 and TRBJ1-1; a possible D gene is TRBD1 (6 bases). CDR1 is KGHSH and CDR2 is LQKENI in the germline V gene. Trimming pared 9 bases from V and 1 base from J, leaving 9 bases between. The CDR3 sequence is 12 residues long. CDR3 bases: TGTGCCAGTAAACAGGGGAACACTGAAGCTTTCTTT. It yields the protein CASKQGNTEAFF.

In its sample, this clonotype was seen many times. The gene calls are TRBV29-1 and TRBJ2-1, with D tentatively TRBD2 (5 bases). Looked up from germline, CDR1 is SQVTM and CDR2 is ANQGSEA. Trimming removed 4 bases from V and 0 bases from J, with 7 bases in between. The CDR3 extends over 13 amino acids. CDR3 DNA: TGCAGCGTTGGCCGGGGCTCCTACAATGAGCAGTTCTTC. Protein: CSVGRGSYNEQFF.

This clonotype has ten or more counts. This sequence is one base from a far larger clone and is likely a read error. This rearrangement joins TRBV29-1 to TRBJ2-7, with no clear D. There are 14 residues in the CDR3. Trimming took off 6 bases at V and 7 bases at J, with 22 bases between the two ends. Germline V lookup: CDR1 SQVTM, CDR2 ANQGSEA. CDR3 DNA sequence: TGCAGCGTCGTTACGGACCTTGGGTACAATGAGCAGTACTTC. Translating it yields CSVVTDLGYNEQYF.

In this sample, this clonotype is medium-sized. This chain connects TRBV5-5 to TRBJ1-1; a weak D match, TRBD1 (6 bases). This CDR3 has 13 amino acids. V was clipped by 1 base and J by 6 bases, with 10 bases between them. Germline values: CDR1 SGHKS, CDR2 YYEKEE (reference sequence). The CDR3 DNA follows: TGTGCCAGCAGCTTGATCACAGGGTCTGAAGCTTTCTTT. Translated: CASSLITGSEAFF.

This clonotype is deemed medium-sized. This chain links TRBV6-1 with TRBJ2-3; 8 nucleotides align to TRBD1. CDR1 MNHNS and CDR2 SASEGT come from the germline V gene. V lost 5 bases and J lost 3; bases outside the gene matches: 7. The CDR3 has 15 amino acids. The DNA for the CDR3 is TGTGCCAGCAGTCTAGACAGGGGAGTAACAGATACGCAGTATTTT. This sequence encodes CASSLDRGVTDTQYF.

In the case of this clonotype: One base separates it from a far larger clone, so it is likely a read error. This sequence joins TRBV19 and TRBJ2-1; no clear D gene. The J call is in doubt because the DNA end fits TRBJ1-2 better. The CDR3 length is 16 residues. Germline CDR1 reads LNHDA; CDR2 reads SQIVND (reference sequence). CDR3 loop: CASSFLDGVPRYGYTF. CDR3 nucleotides: TGTGCCAGTAGCTTCCTTGACGGGGTCCCGAGGTATGGCTACACCTTC.

In its sample, this clonotype is medium-sized (0.01 to 0.1%). The rearrangement uses TRBV12-3 or TRBV12-4 and TRBJ2-5; 7 nucleotides agree with TRBD2. Unmatched junction bases numbered 19, after V lost 4 bases and J lost 5 bases. This CDR3 spans 18 amino acids. CDR3 sequence reads: CASSSAIRLARAEETQYF. DNA of the CDR3: TGTGCCAGCAGTTCGGCCATACGACTAGCAAGAGCAGAGGAGACCCAGTACTTC.

Regarding this clonotype: This likely stems from a read error, as it lies one base from a far larger clone. This chain connects TRBV29-1 to TRBJ2-1; TRBD1 might be the D (5 bases). The V and J ends lost 7 bases and 10 bases respectively, with 17 bases between them. Germline CDR1 is SQVTM and CDR2 is ANQGSEA. This CDR3 spans 12 amino acids. The CDR3 region has the DNA TGCAGCGCCACGATCGACAGCTACGAGCAGTTCTTC. Translated, it gives CSATIDSYEQFF.

This clonotype was detected ten times or more. The chain uses TRBV5-6 and TRBJ2-5; 7 bases align to TRBD2. Trimming cost V 4 bases and J 4 bases; bases outside gene matches: 7. The CDR3 covers 14 residues. Germline-derived CDR1 and CDR2 are SGHDT and YYEEEE. CDR3 protein: CASSVITSVETQYF. The CDR3 DNA is TGTGCCAGCAGCGTCATTACTAGCGTAGAGACCCAGTACTTC.

The rearrangement uses TRBV20-1 and TRBJ2-7; D unresolved. Germline assignment: CDR1 DFQATT and CDR2 SNEGSKA (reference sequence). The CDR3 has 14 residues. The V end lost 6 bases, the J end lost 0 bases, and 15 bases lay between the germline ends. The CDR3 bases are TGCAGTGCCACTCTGACTCGGGCCTCCTACGAGCAGTACTTC. Amino acid sequence: CSATLTRASYEQYF.

In its sample, this clonotype was seen many times. This chain joins TRBV20-1 and TRBJ2-1; no clear D. With 3 bases removed from V and 0 bases from J, the gap between germline ends came to 9 bases. The CDR3 extends over 14 amino acids. The germline gives CDR1 DFQATT, CDR2 SNEGSKA (reference sequence). This CDR3 is CSASGSSSYNEQFF. DNA for the CDR3: TGCAGTGCTAGTGGCTCTAGCTCCTACAATGAGCAGTTCTTC.

Comment on this clonotype: A far larger clone is one base from this, pointing to a likely read error. The chain links TRBV27 to TRBJ2-1; the match to TRBD2 covers 12 bases. The CDR3 sequence is 15 residues long. The germline V gene has CDR1 MNHEY and CDR2 SMNVEV (reference sequence). J was trimmed by 8 bases and V by 6 bases; bases with no gene match: 8. This CDR3 is CASSSSGGVGDEQFF. The CDR3 coding sequence is TGTGCCAGCAGCTCTAGCGGGGGGGTTGGCGATGAGCAGTTCTTC.

This clonotype is labeled as medium-sized. The chain is built from TRBV18 and TRBJ2-1, with TRBD2 as a possible D gene (6 bases). With 3 bases removed from V and 7 bases from J, the gap between germline ends came to 19 bases. Germline V lookup: CDR1 KGHSH, CDR2 LQKENI. This CDR3 contains 16 residues. This chain's CDR3 is CASSPAPGGGKNEQFF. Written as DNA, the CDR3 is TGTGCCAGCTCACCGGCCCCCGGGGGTGGTAAAAATGAGCAGTTCTTC.

This clonotype was counted ten times or more. This chain connects TRBV7-2 to TRBJ2-2, with D maybe TRBD2 (6 bases). The CDR3 contains 18 residues. Trimming shortened V by 10 bases and J by 3 bases, and 27 bases separated the two germline ends. Per germline, CDR1 SGHTA and CDR2 FQGNSA. The CDR3 nucleotides read TGTGCCATCGAGAGACCAAGGGTGGTAGCGGTTTACACCGGGGAGCTGTTTTTT. Protein sequence: CAIERPRVVAVYTGELFF.

V and J are TRBV24-1 and TRBJ2-5, with 8 bases aligning to TRBD2. Germline loops: CDR1 KGHDR, CDR2 SFDVKD. This CDR3 has 13 residues. V lost 5 bases, J lost 5 bases, and 3 bases stayed unmatched. CDR3 region: CATSGSSGETQYF. The CDR3 bases are TGTGCCACCAGTGGGTCTAGCGGGGAGACCCAGTACTTC.